This paragraph reports one TCR beta chain. Its matching antigen is unknown. The source of the sample is a study of blood T cells in healthy people across ages. Study at large: About one barcoded beta molecule per two T cells was the capture yield of template switching. Points from the study as a whole: In older individuals, TCR beta diversity per million T cells was lower, falling roughly linearly with age.

A second PCR, run for roughly 7 to 12 cycles, used a sample-barcoded 5' primer plus a J-beta primer mix. TCRdb analysed the 5' RACE reads with MiXCR anew, one entry per CDR3 protein. The sample carries 850,000 to 1,000,000 distinct CDR3 sequences, 40% to 60% recorded once. The draw of peripheral blood yielded around 10 milliliters from each donor. In each sample, at least 7 million PBMCs were isolated. The sample consisted of blood. This receptor was taken from a man aged 25-45 years in good health.

This chain's CDR3 is CASSLGRGSSYNSPLHF. CDR3 in DNA: TGCGCCAGCAGCTTGGGACGGGGGAGCTCCTATAATTCACCCCTCCACTTT. The gene calls are TRBV5-1 and TRBJ1-6; D is possibly TRBD1 (5 bases). The V gene's germline CDR1 is SGHRS and CDR2 YFSETQ. CDR3 length: 17 residues. The ends were cut back, 0 bases at V and 0 bases at J, with 10 bases in the middle.